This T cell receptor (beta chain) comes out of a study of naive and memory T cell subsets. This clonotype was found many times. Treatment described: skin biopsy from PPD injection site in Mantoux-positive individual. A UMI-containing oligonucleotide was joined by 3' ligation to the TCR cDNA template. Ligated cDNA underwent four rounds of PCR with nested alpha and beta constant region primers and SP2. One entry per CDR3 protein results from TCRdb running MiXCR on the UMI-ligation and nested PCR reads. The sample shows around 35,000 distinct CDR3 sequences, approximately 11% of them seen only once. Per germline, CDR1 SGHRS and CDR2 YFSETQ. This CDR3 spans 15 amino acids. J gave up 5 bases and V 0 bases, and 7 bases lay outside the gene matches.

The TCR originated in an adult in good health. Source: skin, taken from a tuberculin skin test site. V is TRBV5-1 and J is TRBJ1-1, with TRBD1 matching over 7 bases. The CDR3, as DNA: TGCGCCAGCAGCTTGGGTCCAGGGGGAAGAACTGAAGCTTTCTTT. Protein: CASSLGPGGRTEAFF.